There are many counts of the clone carrying this TCR beta chain. This CDR3 contains 11 residues. Looked up from germline, CDR1 is SEHNR and CDR2 is FQNEAQ (reference sequence). The ends were cut back, 1 base at V and 9 bases at J, with 4 bases in the middle. These data originate in a study of T cells in Graves' hyperthyroidism and ophthalmopathy. Clinical symptoms, serum thyroxine, TRAb, thyroid ultrasound and orbital computed tomography established diagnosis. The source material, RNA transcripts, was used to amplify TCR beta CDR3 regions. HTBI primers were used for first-round RT-PCR of the TCR CDR3. TCRdb reprocessed the multiplex PCR reads with MiXCR, giving one entry per CDR3 protein. Of more than 95,000 distinct CDR3 sequences in the sample, about 45% are singletons; the top ten hold approximately 25%.

Sequencing was performed on blood. The chain joins TRBV7-9 to TRBJ2-1; D is unresolved. The clonotype was recovered from a man aged 35-49 years with Graves' hyperthyroidism. This CDR3 is CASSLDTEQFF. DNA of the CDR3: TGTGCCAGCAGCTTAGATACTGAGCAGTTCTTC.